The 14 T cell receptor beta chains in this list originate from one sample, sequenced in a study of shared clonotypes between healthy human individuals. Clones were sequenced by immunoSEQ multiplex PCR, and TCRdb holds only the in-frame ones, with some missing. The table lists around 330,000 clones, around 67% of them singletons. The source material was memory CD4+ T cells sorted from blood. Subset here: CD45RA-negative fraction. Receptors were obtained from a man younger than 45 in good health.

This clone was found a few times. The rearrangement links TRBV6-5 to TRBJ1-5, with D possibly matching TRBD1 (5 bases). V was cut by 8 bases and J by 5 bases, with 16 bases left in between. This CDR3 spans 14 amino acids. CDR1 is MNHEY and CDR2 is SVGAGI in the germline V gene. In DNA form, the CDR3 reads TGTGCCAGCTCCCGGGAGGGGTTCGATCAGCCCCAGCATTTT. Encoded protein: CASSREGFDQPQHF.

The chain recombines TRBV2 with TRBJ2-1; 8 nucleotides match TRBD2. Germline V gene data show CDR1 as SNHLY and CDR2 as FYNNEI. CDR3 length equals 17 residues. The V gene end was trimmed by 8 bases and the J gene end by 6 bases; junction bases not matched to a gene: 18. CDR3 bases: TGTGCCAGCTTCCTCATGGGGGGCGGGAGGAGGGCCAATGAGCAGTTCTTC. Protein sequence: CASFLMGGGRRANEQFF.

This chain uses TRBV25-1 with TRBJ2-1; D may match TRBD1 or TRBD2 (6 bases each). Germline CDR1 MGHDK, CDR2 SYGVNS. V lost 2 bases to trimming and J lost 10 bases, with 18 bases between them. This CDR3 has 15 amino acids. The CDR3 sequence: CASSEANPGGNEQFF. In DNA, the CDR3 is TGTGCCAGCAGTGAAGCCAACCCCGGGGGCAACGAGCAGTTCTTC.

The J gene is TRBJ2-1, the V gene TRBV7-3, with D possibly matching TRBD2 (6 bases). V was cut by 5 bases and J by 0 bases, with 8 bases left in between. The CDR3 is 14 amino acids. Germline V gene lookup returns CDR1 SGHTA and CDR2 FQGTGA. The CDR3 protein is CASSPGGSYNEQFF. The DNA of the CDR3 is TGTGCCAGCAGCCCCGGGGGCTCCTACAATGAGCAGTTCTTC.

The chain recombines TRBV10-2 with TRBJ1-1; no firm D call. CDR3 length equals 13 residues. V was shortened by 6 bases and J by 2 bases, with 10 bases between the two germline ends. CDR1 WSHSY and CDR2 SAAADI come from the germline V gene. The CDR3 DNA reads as TGCGCCAGCAGGGGTAGGGCCAACACTGAAGCTTTCTTT. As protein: CASRGRANTEAFF.

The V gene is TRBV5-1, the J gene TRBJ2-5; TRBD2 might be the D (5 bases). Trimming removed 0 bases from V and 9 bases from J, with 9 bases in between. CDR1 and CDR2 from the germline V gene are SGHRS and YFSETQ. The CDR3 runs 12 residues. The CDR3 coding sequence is TGCGCCAGCAGCTTGGTTGGCGGGCCCCAGTACTTC. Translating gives CASSLVGGPQYF.

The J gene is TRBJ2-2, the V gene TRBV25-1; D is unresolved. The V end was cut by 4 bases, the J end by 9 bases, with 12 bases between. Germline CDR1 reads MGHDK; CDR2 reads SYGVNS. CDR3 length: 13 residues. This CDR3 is CASSGAPARELFF. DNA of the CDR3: TGTGCCAGCAGTGGAGCGCCAGCGCGGGAGCTGTTTTTT.

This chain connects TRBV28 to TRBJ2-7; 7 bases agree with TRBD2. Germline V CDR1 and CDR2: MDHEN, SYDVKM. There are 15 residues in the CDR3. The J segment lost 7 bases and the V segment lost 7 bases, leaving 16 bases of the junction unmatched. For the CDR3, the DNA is TGTGCCAGCACCCGCCGCGGGGGTGGTCCCTTGGAGCAGTACTTC. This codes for CASTRRGGGPLEQYF. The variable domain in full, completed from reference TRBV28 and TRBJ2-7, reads DVKVTQSSRYLVKRTGEKVFLECVQDMDHENMFWYRQDPGLGLRLIYFSYDVKMKEKGDIPEGYSVSREKKERFSLILESASTNQTSMYLCASTRRGGGPLEQYFGPGTRLTVT.

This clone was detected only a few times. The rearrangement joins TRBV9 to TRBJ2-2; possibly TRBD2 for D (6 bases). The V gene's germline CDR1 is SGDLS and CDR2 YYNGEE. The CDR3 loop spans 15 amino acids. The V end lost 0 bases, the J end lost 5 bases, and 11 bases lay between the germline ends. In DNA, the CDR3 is TGTGCCAGCAGCGTAGCTGGAGGGCGGACCGGGGAGCTGTTTTTT. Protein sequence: CASSVAGGRTGELFF.

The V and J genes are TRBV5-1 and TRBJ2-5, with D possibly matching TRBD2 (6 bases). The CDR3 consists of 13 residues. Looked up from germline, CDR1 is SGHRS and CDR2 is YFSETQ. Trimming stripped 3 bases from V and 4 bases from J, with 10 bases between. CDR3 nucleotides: TGCGCCAGCAGCTCGGGGGTCGGAGAGACCCAGTACTTC. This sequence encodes CASSSGVGETQYF.

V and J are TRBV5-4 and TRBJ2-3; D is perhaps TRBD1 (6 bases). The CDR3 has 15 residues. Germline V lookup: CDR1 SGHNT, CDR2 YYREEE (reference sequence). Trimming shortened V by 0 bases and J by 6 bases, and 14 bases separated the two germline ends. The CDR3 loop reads CASSLADMGADTQYF. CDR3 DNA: TGTGCCAGCAGCTTGGCCGACATGGGGGCGGATACGCAGTATTTT.

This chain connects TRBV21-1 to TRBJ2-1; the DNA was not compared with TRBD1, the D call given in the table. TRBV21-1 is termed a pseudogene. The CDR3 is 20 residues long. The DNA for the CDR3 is TGTGCCAGCAGCAAAGTAGACATTTTGCAACAGCAAAGTTCCTACAATGAGCAGTTCTTC. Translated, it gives CASSKVDILQQQSSYNEQFF.

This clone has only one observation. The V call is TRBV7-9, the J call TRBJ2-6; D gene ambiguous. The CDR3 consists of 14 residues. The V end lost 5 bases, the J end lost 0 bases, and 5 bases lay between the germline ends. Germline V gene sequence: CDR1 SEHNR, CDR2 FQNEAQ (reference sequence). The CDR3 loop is CASSVPSGANVLTF. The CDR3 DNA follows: TGTGCCAGCAGCGTCCCCTCTGGGGCCAACGTCCTGACTTTC.

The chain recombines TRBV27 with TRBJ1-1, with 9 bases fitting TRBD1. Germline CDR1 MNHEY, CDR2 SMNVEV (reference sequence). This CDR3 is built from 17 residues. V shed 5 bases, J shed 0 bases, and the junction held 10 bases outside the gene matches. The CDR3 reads CASSHRGRFGMNTEAFF. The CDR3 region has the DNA TGTGCCAGCAGTCACAGGGGGCGCTTTGGGATGAACACTGAAGCTTTCTTT.